This T cell receptor (beta chain) was sequenced in a study of cytomegalovirus exposure and HLA in healthy donors. Looking at the study overall: A later analysis reported the approximately 120 validation repertoires used the same platform as the 500 to 800 first-cohort repertoires.

Study results and caveats: Rare TCR sequences dominated, though some public TCRs recurred in many donors.

The germline CDR1 and CDR2 sequences are SGHVS and FQNEAQ. The CDR3 runs 14 residues. J gave up 12 bases and V 3 bases, and 10 bases lay outside the gene matches. With regard to this clone: Its matching antigen is unknown.

Data came from immunoSEQ multiplex PCR; TCRdb stores just in-frame clones and leaves some out. The sample consists of approximately 160,000 clones, over 85% of them appearing once. The chain links TRBV7-8 to TRBJ2-1, with 8 nucleotides matching TRBD2. The specimen was PBMCs. This sequence was found in a woman aged 18-29 years in good health and CMV-seropositive. The CDR3 DNA is TGTGCCAGCAGCTTGAGGAGTGGACTAGCCTCGCAGTTCTTC. This sequence encodes CASSLRSGLASQFF. The variable domain in full, completed from reference TRBV7-8 and TRBJ2-1, reads GAGVSQSPRYKVAKRGQDVALRCDPISGHVSLFWYQQALGQGPEFLTYFQNEAQLDKSGLPSDRFFAERPEGSVSTLKIQRTQQEDSAVYLCASSLRSGLASQFFGPGTRLTVL.